This T cell receptor beta chain was sequenced during a study of response to subunit inactivated influenza vaccine. Study-wide findings and caveats: It was the authors' suggestion that each seasonal influenza vaccination recruits few new T cells.

CDR1 is GTSNPN, CDR2 SVGIG, per germline (reference sequence). V shed 4 bases, J shed 5 bases, and the junction held 5 bases outside the gene matches. The CDR3 spans 12 residues. This clonotype has a single count. What it binds is not known. One entry per CDR3 protein results from TCRdb running MiXCR on the RT-PCR reads. The sample includes about 190,000 distinct CDR3 sequences, 14% seen only once; the top ten take 26%. The clonotype comes from a man aged 50 or older who received an inactivated influenza vaccine. Specimen: CD8+ T cells sorted from PBMCs, collected 5 days after vaccination. The chain combines TRBV30 with TRBJ2-7, with 7 bases identical to TRBD1. The DNA of the CDR3 is TGTGCCTGGACCACAGGGGTGAACGAGCAGTACTTC. Translated: CAWTTGVNEQYF.